This TCR beta chain was retrieved from a study of T cells in Graves' hyperthyroidism and ophthalmopathy. Overall study context: The blood sample was taken at first diagnosis, before treatment began. Study-level findings and limits: Using 13 V-J features, a model discriminated ophthalmopathy from stable hyperthyroidism. Most thyroid clonotypes with frequency above 0.001 were detected in blood.

The CDR3 contains 12 residues. The germline CDR1 and CDR2 sequences are MNHNS and SASEGT. PBMCs were obtained from about 9.9 ml fresh peripheral blood. RNA transcripts gave rise to amplified TCR beta CDR3 regions. The HTBI primer set served for first-round RT-PCR of the TCR CDR3. From the multiplex PCR reads, TCRdb called clonotypes with MiXCR, one entry per CDR3 protein. This sample has fewer than 300,000 distinct CDR3 sequences, with around 25% found just once. A note on this clonotype: Its antigen is still unknown. Its ends do not fully match the called genes, so a read error is possible.

Sequencing input: blood. The sequence derives from a man in his forties or fifties with Graves' hyperthyroidism that later progressed to Graves' ophthalmopathy. The chain employs TRBV6-1 and TRBJ1-1, with D possibly matching TRBD1 (6 bases). This chain's CDR3 is CGSRTYRAEAFF. The CDR3 DNA sequence: TGTGGCAGCAGGACCTACAGGGCCGAAGCTTTCTTT.